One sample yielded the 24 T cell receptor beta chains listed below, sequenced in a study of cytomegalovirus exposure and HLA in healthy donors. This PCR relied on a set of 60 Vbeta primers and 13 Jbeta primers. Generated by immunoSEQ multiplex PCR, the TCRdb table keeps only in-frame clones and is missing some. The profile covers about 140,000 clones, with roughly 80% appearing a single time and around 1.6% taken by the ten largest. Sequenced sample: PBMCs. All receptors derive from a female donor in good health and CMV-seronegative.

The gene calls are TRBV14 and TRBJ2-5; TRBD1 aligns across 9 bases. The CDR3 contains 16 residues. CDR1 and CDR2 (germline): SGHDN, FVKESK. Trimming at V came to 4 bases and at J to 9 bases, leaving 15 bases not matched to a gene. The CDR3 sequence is CASSPTFGTGSEAQYF. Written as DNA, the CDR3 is TGTGCCAGCAGCCCAACGTTCGGGACAGGGAGTGAGGCCCAGTACTTC.

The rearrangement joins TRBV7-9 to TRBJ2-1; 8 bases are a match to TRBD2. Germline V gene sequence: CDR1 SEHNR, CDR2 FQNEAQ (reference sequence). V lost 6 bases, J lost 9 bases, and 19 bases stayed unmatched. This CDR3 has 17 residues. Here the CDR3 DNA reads TGTGCCAGCAGTCTAGGTTTGGTGGGGACTAGGGAGTCTGAGCAGTTCTTC. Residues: CASSLGLVGTRESEQFF.

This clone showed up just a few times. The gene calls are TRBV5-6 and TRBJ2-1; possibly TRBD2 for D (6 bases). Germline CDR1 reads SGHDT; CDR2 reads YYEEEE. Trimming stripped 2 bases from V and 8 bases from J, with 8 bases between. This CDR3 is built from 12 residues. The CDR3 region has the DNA TGTGCCAGCAGCTTCGGCGGGGATGAGCAGTTCTTC. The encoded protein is CASSFGGDEQFF. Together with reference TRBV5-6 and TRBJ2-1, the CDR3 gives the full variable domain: DAGVTQSPTHLIKTRGQQVTLRCSPKSGHDTVSWYQQALGQGPQFIFQYYEEEERQRGNFPDRFSGHQFPNYSSELNVNALLLGDSALYLCASSFGGDEQFFGPGTRLTVL.

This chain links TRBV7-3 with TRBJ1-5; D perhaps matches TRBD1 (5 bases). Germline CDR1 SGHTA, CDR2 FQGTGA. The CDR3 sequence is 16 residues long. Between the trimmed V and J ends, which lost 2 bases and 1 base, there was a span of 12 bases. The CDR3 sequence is CASSLGGAGSNQPQHF. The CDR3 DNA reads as TGTGCCAGCAGCTTAGGCGGGGCAGGGAGCAATCAGCCCCAGCATTTT.

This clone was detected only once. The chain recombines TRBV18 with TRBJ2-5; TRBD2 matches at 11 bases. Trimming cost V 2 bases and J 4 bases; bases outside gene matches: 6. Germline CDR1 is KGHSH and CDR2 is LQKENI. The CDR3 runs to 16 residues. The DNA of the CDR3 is TGTGCCAGCTCACCAGCGACTAGCGGGATGGGAGAGACCCAGTACTTC. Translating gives CASSPATSGMGETQYF.

Here the CDR3 DNA reads TGTGCCAGCAGCGGCGGACAGGGCGCCTCCTACAATGAGCAGTTCTTC. Its protein is CASSGGQGASYNEQFF. This chain joins TRBV5-4 and TRBJ2-1; 8 nucleotides line up with TRBD1. V shed 4 bases, J shed 0 bases, and the junction held 6 bases outside the gene matches. Germline CDR1 and CDR2: SGHNT and YYREEE (reference sequence). The CDR3 has 16 amino acids.

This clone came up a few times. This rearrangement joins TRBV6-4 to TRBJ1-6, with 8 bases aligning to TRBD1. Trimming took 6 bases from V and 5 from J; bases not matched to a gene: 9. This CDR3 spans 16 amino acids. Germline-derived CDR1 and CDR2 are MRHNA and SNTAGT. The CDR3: CASRVTGGSDNSPLHF. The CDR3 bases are TGTGCCAGCAGGGTTACAGGGGGATCGGATAATTCACCCCTCCACTTT.

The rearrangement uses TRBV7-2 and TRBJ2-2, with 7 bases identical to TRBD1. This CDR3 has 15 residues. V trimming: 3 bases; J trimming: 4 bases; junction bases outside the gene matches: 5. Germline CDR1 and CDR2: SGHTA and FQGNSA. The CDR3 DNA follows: TGTGCCAGCAGCTTCTCCAGGGGGAGCACCGGGGAGCTGTTTTTT. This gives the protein CASSFSRGSTGELFF. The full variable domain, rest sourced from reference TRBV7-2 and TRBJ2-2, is GAGVSQSPSNKVTEKGKDVELRCDPISGHTALYWYRQSLGQGLEFLIYFQGNSAPDKSGLPSDRFSAERTGGSVSTLTIQRTQQEDSAVYLCASSFSRGSTGELFFGEGSRLTVL.

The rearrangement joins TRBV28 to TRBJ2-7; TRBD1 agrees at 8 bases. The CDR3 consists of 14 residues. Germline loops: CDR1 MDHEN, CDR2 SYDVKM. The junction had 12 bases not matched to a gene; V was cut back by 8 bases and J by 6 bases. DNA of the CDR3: TGTGCCAGCCTATCAAGCCCAGGGGGCCGCGAGCAGTACTTC. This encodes CASLSSPGGREQYF.

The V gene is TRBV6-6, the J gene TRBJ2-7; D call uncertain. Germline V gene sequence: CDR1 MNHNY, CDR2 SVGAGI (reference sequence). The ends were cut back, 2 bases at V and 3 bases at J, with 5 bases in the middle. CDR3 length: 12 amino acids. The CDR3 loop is CASSYVNYEQYF. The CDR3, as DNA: TGTGCCAGCAGTTACGTTAACTACGAGCAGTACTTC.

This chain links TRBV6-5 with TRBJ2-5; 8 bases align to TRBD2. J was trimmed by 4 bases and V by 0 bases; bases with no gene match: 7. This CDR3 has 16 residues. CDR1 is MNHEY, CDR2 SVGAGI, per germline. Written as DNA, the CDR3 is TGTGCCAGCAGTTACTCAGCGGGACTAGGGATAGAGACCCAGTACTTC. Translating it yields CASSYSAGLGIETQYF.

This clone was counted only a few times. In DNA, the CDR3 is TGTGCCAGTAGCCAAGCGACCAGGGATCAAGGATATGGCTACACCTTC. It translates to CASSQATRDQGYGYTF. This sequence joins TRBV19 and TRBJ1-2; D is possibly TRBD1 (5 bases). Germline V CDR1 and CDR2: LNHDA, SQIVND (reference sequence). Trimming removed 6 bases from V and 5 bases from J, with 22 bases in between. The CDR3 is made up of 16 amino acids.

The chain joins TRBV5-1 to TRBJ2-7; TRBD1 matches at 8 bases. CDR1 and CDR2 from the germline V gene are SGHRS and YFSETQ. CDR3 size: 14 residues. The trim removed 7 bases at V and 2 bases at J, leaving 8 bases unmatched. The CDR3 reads CASADRVGTYEQYF. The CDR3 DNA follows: TGCGCCAGCGCGGACAGGGTTGGTACCTACGAGCAGTACTTC.

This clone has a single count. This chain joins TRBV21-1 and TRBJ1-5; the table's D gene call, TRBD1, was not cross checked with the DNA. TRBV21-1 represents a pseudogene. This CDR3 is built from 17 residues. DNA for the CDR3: TGTGCCAGCAGCAAGATCTTCGGGCAGGGTGGGGATCAGCCCCAGCATTTT. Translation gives CASSKIFGQGGDQPQHF.

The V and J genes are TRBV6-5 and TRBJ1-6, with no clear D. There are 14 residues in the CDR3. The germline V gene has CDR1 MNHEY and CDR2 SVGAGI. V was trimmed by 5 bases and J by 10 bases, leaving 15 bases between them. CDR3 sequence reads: CASSEEGSGSPLHF. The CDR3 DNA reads TGTGCCAGCAGTGAGGAAGGGTCGGGGTCACCCCTCCACTTT.

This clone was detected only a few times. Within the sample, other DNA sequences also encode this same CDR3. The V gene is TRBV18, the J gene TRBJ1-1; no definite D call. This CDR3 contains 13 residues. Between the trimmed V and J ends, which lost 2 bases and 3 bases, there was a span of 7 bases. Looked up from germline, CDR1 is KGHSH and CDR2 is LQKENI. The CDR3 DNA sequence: TGTGCCAGCTCACCAGGGAGGGACACTGAAGCTTTCTTT. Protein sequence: CASSPGRDTEAFF.

DNA of the CDR3: TGTGCCAGCAGTTCCTCATCGGGACTAGCGGGAGGGATTTACAATGAGCAGTTCTTC. Translation gives CASSSSSGLAGGIYNEQFF. The gene calls are TRBV28 and TRBJ2-1, with TRBD2 matching over 16 bases. CDR1 is MDHEN, CDR2 SYDVKM, per germline. J gave up 4 bases and V 4 bases, and 10 bases lay outside the gene matches. This CDR3 comprises 19 residues. Looking up the rest from reference TRBV28 and TRBJ2-1 gives the full variable domain: DVKVTQSSRYLVKRTGEKVFLECVQDMDHENMFWYRQDPGLGLRLIYFSYDVKMKEKGDIPEGYSVSREKKERFSLILESASTNQTSMYLCASSSSSGLAGGIYNEQFFGPGTRLTVL.

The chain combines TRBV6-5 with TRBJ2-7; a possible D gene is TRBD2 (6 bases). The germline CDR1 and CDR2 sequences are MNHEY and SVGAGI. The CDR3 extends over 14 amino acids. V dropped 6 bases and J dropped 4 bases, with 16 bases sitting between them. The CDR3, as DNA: TGTGCCAGCAGCCCCCGACTAGTAGGTTACGAGCAGTACTTC. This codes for CASSPRLVGYEQYF.

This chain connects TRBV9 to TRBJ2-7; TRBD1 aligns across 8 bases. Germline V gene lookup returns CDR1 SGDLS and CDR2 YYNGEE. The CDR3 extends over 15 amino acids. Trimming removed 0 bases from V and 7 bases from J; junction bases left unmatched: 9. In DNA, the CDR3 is TGTGCCAGCAGCGTAGGGGGGGCAGGGGGCCCAGAGCAGTACTTC. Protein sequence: CASSVGGAGGPEQYF.

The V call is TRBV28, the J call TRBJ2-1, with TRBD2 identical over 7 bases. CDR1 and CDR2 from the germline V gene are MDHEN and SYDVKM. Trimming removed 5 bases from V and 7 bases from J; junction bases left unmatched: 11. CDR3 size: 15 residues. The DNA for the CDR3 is TGTGCCAGCAGTGATCTAGCGGCCTTAGGGAATGAGCAGTTCTTC. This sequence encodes CASSDLAALGNEQFF. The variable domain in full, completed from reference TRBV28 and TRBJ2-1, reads DVKVTQSSRYLVKRTGEKVFLECVQDMDHENMFWYRQDPGLGLRLIYFSYDVKMKEKGDIPEGYSVSREKKERFSLILESASTNQTSMYLCASSDLAALGNEQFFGPGTRLTVL.

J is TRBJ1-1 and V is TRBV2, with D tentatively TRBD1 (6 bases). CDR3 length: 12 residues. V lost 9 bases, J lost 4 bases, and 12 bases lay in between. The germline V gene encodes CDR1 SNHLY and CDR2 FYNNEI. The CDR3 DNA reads TGTGCCAGTCGTAGGACAGCCACTGAAGCTTTCTTT. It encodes CASRRTATEAFF.

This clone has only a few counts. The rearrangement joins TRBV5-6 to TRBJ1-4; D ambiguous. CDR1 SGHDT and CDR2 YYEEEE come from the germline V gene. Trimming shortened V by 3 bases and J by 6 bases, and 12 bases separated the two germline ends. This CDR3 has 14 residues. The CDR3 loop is CASSWGGRDEKLFF. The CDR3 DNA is TGTGCCAGCAGCTGGGGAGGGCGTGATGAAAAACTGTTTTTT.

The CDR3 is CASSQVARGDTQYF. Here the CDR3 DNA reads TGTGCCAGCAGCCAAGTCGCGCGGGGAGATACGCAGTATTTT. This chain uses TRBV27 with TRBJ2-3; D is perhaps TRBD2 (6 bases). Trimming cost V 6 bases and J 5 bases, with 15 bases left between them. This CDR3 region has 14 residues. CDR1 is MNHEY, CDR2 SMNVEV, per germline (reference sequence).

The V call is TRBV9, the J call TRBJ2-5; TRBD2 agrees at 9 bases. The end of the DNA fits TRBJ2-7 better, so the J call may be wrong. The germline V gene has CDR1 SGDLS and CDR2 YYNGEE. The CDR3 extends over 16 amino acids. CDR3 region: CASSLAPSGRLYEQYF. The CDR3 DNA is TGTGCCAGCAGCCTTGCCCCCAGCGGGAGGCTCTACGAGCAGTACTTC.